This T cell receptor (beta chain) came from a study of T cell responses to AZD1222 COVID-19 vaccine. Produced via immunoSEQ multiplex PCR; TCRdb's table is partial and in-frame only. The data contain fewer than 200,000 clones, 70% to 90% of them seen just once; the ten biggest clones take up around 10%. The CDR3 loop spans 17 amino acids. Germline CDR1 MGHRA, CDR2 YSYEKL. The V segment lost 0 bases and the J segment 4 bases; nucleotides outside the gene matches: 10. Regarding this clone: No antigen is known for it.

Study-level results: Mostly white British, mostly female donors; authors suggested clonal diversity may be underestimated. Across spike, vaccine-associated CD4 TCRs were found, dominant at 160-218 and 743-854.

The specimen comprised peripheral blood, sampled 28 days after the second AZD1222 dose. The V call is TRBV4-1, the J call TRBJ2-3; TRBD1 aligns across 7 bases. This clonotype was obtained from an adult who received the AZD1222 COVID-19 vaccine. The CDR3 loop is CASSQDLGAGGPDTQYF. CDR3 nucleotides: TGCGCCAGCAGCCAAGATCTCGGGGCAGGGGGTCCAGATACGCAGTATTTT.